This T cell receptor beta chain was obtained from a study of post-analysis software for immune sequencing data (dated by TCRdb to about 2015). Regarding the research as a whole: Relapsing-remitting, secondary progressive and progressive-relapsing multiple sclerosis were recorded as disease courses, and subtype annotation was lacking for some patients. The multiple sclerosis patient repertoires were compared with about a dozen previously published healthy control repertoires from donors aged roughly 6 to 25 years. A subset of samples was prepared in parallel using single-end sample barcoding, then pooled and co-amplified after Illumina adapter ligation. Results and caveats for the whole study, not just this receptor: The multiple sclerosis patient group was slightly younger than the control group. Four or five TRBV segments, including TRBV5-6, TRBV5-1 and TRBV20-1, were significantly more frequent in patients than controls. Strong co-clustering of samples prepared in the same batch was shown by direct clustering with F measure, prompting a batch-effect correction. Multiple sclerosis patients had significantly lower normalized Chao1 diversity than controls, a result that suggests substantial peripheral T-cell clonal expansion.

Taken from cysteine to phenylalanine, the CDR3 has 15 residues. Of the read, only the CDR3 DNA is kept; its 45 bases are in frame from base 1. CDR1 and CDR2 are read off the germline V gene as LGHNA and YSLEER. Deletion took 0 bases off V and 2 bases off J, with a span of 10 bases between the germline ends. The library was made by PCR. Sequencing was performed on an Illumina HiSeq 2500. To reduce PCR and sequencing biases, unique molecular identifiers were built into the TCR beta cDNA libraries. Every 1 to 10 million input T cells yielded approximately 500,000 cDNA molecules, meaning each molecule approximated one T cell. Patient libraries were prepared and sequenced with the same protocol used for the earlier healthy control dataset. Samples belonging to the same batch were prepared together, multiplexed and sequenced on a shared HiSeq lane. The original methods were these. MIGEC was used to process the raw barcoded reads, and molecular identifier groups with only a single read were discarded before consensus assembly and CDR3 extraction. Clonotype tables were post-analysed with VDJtools, normalizing diversity by down-sampling all datasets to the smallest sample size. In repertoire overlap clustering, CDR3 amino acid sequences, but not nucleotide sequences, were matched to correct batch-related cross-sample contamination. TCRdb cleaned the public reads at Q25 with fastp, built clones with MiXCR and kept in-frame beta chains. Rows are unified per CDR3 protein, each entry keeping the most common DNA and genes. It is TCRdb's table, rather than the study itself, that gives the V and J calls and clone size. The sample table holds roughly 650,000 distinct CDR3 sequences, of which around 64% were seen once. The ten largest clones take up 11% of the sample.

As regards this clonotype: Which antigen it targets is not known. Base qualities were left out, and no much larger clone turns up one base away.

TCR beta repertoires were profiled from peripheral blood of more than ten young patients with multiple sclerosis to demonstrate the VDJtools post-analysis software. The patients with multiple sclerosis were children and adolescents between roughly 6 and 17 years of age. Recombination linked TRBV4-3 to TRBJ1-2, with no confident D gene call. The specimen sequenced was blood. The sequence derives from a girl aged 2 to 10 with multiple sclerosis. The CDR3 region has the sequence CASSQDSAENYGYTF. The DNA sequence reads TGCGCCAGCAGCCAAGATTCTGCGGAAAACTATGGCTACACCTTC.